The clone carrying this TCR beta chain was detected once. Antigen specificity is unknown. The CDR3 has 14 residues. The V and J ends lost 0 bases and 4 bases, in that order; junction bases with no gene match: 1. Germline CDR1 and CDR2: SGHNT and YYREEE (reference sequence). The source of the sample is a study of cytotoxic CD8 clonotypes in ibrutinib-treated CLL. Study-wide findings and caveats: Sampling times differed between sustained-remission and progressing patients.

Clones were read by immunoSEQ multiplex PCR, and TCRdb kept only the in-frame ones, dropping some. The sample consists of almost 85,000 clones, approximately 86% of them appearing once. This TCR was sampled from a human donor with chronic lymphocytic leukemia. The sequenced sample was PBMCs, obtained before ibrutinib treatment. The rearrangement links TRBV5-4 to TRBJ1-2; 9 bases are a match to TRBD1. The CDR3 spells CASSLEDRGYGYTF. CDR3 DNA: TGTGCCAGCAGCTTGGAGGACAGGGGCTATGGCTACACCTTC.